The rows below give T cell receptor beta chains drawn from one sample of a study of regulatory T cells in long-lasting Graves disease. In TCRdb, the multiplex PCR reads were re-called with MiXCR into one record per CDR3 protein. This repertoire shows fewer than 450,000 distinct CDR3 sequences, approximately 15% found once; its top ten account for about 7.8%. The sample was also linked to a second study, of T cells in Graves' hyperthyroidism and ophthalmopathy.

Here the sequenced sample was peripheral blood mononuclear cells (PBMCs), taken at new diagnosis, from a patient treated with antithyroid drugs. The source is a woman in her thirties or forties with Graves disease. The CDR3 runs from the conserved cysteine through the conserved F or W. The order of the fields is J gene, D gene, CDR3 length, V gene, clone size, CDR3 protein, CDR3 DNA. D genes are given only for firm matches. A clone size is listed for some rows: how often the clone was seen (once, few, many), or a class if it is expanded.

J gene: TRBJ1-1
D gene: -
CDR3 length: 15
V gene: TRBV7-9
clone size: many
CDR3 protein: CASSLAKGGYTEAFF
CDR3 DNA: TGTGCCAGCAGCTTGGCTAAGGGGGGTTACACTGAAGCTTTCTTT

J gene: TRBJ1-1
D gene: -
CDR3 length: 12
V gene: TRBV20-1
clone size: few
CDR3 protein: CSASFPGERAFF
CDR3 DNA: TGCAGTGCTAGCTTCCCTGGGGAGCGAGCTTTCTTT

J gene: TRBJ1-5
D gene: -
CDR3 length: 15
V gene: TRBV6-1
clone size: few
CDR3 protein: CASIQRFGGNQPQHF
CDR3 DNA: TGTGCCAGCATTCAGAGGTTTGGGGGCAATCAGCCCCAGCATTTT

J gene: TRBJ2-1
D gene: TRBD2
CDR3 length: 17
V gene: TRBV11-3
clone size: many
CDR3 protein: CASSLGRTSGSTNEQFF
CDR3 DNA: TGTGCCAGCAGCTTAGGTCGGACTAGCGGGAGCACGAATGAGCAGTTCTTC

J gene: TRBJ2-1
D gene: TRBD2
CDR3 length: 14
V gene: TRBV10-3
clone size: -
CDR3 protein: CASEGTSGDNEQFF
CDR3 DNA: TGTGCCTCGGAGGGGACTAGCGGTGACAATGAGCAGTTCTTC

J gene: TRBJ2-5
D gene: TRBD1
CDR3 length: 14
V gene: TRBV30
clone size: many
CDR3 protein: CAWSSGGAGETQYF
CDR3 DNA: TGTGCCTGGAGTTCAGGGGGCGCAGGAGAGACCCAGTACTTC

J gene: TRBJ2-7
D gene: -
CDR3 length: 13
V gene: TRBV12-3/TRBV12-4
clone size: many
CDR3 protein: CASSLDRVGEQYF
CDR3 DNA: TGTGCCAGCAGCCTCGACAGAGTTGGCGAGCAGTACTTC

J gene: TRBJ1-2
D gene: -
CDR3 length: 15
V gene: TRBV29-1
clone size: many
CDR3 protein: CSVESWTLSNYGYTF
CDR3 DNA: TGCAGCGTTGAAAGCTGGACTCTCTCGAACTATGGCTACACCTTC

J gene: TRBJ2-7
D gene: TRBD2
CDR3 length: 15
V gene: TRBV12-3/TRBV12-4
clone size: many
CDR3 protein: CASSLALAGVDEQYF
CDR3 DNA: TGTGCCAGCAGTTTAGCACTAGCGGGAGTCGACGAGCAGTACTTC

J gene: TRBJ2-3
D gene: -
CDR3 length: 12
V gene: TRBV11-2
clone size: many
CDR3 protein: CASSSGGGTQYF
CDR3 DNA: TGTGCCAGCAGCTCAGGAGGCGGAACGCAGTATTTT

J gene: TRBJ2-1
D gene: TRBD2
CDR3 length: 12
V gene: TRBV6-1
clone size: -
CDR3 protein: CASSDGGEEQFF
CDR3 DNA: TGTGCCAGCAGTGACGGGGGGGAGGAGCAGTTCTTC

J gene: TRBJ1-5
D gene: TRBD1
CDR3 length: 16
V gene: TRBV7-2
clone size: few
CDR3 protein: CASSLDGQGAHQPQHF
CDR3 DNA: TGTGCCAGCAGCTTAGATGGGCAGGGGGCTCATCAGCCCCAGCATTTT

J gene: TRBJ2-7
D gene: TRBD1
CDR3 length: 16
V gene: TRBV11-3
clone size: many
CDR3 protein: CASSSWKGQAYYEQYF
CDR3 DNA: TGTGCCAGCAGCTCTTGGAAGGGACAGGCGTACTACGAGCAGTACTTC

J gene: TRBJ1-2
D gene: -
CDR3 length: 13
V gene: TRBV30
clone size: many
CDR3 protein: CAWSPQRVVGYTF
CDR3 DNA: TGTGCCTGGAGTCCACAGCGGGTTGTTGGCTACACCTTC

J gene: TRBJ2-1
D gene: -
CDR3 length: 17
V gene: TRBV11-3
clone size: many
CDR3 protein: CASSLDQGYESYNEQFF
CDR3 DNA: TGTGCCAGCAGCTTAGATCAAGGGTACGAATCCTACAATGAGCAGTTCTTC

J gene: TRBJ2-7
D gene: -
CDR3 length: 16
V gene: TRBV10-3
clone size: many
CDR3 protein: CATRPGTNTLNYEQYF
CDR3 DNA: TGTGCCACCAGGCCCGGGACGAATACACTCAACTACGAGCAGTACTTC

J gene: TRBJ2-7
D gene: TRBD1
CDR3 length: 13
V gene: TRBV6-1
clone size: many
CDR3 protein: CASGQGRFNEQYF
CDR3 DNA: TGTGCCAGCGGACAGGGACGGTTCAACGAGCAGTACTTC

J gene: TRBJ2-1
D gene: TRBD1
CDR3 length: 14
V gene: TRBV20-1
clone size: few
CDR3 protein: CSAMSGTEYNEQFF
CDR3 DNA: TGCAGTGCTATGAGTGGGACAGAGTACAATGAGCAGTTCTTC

J gene: TRBJ2-7
D gene: -
CDR3 length: 15
V gene: TRBV19
clone size: -
CDR3 protein: CASSFGATTSYEQYF
CDR3 DNA: TGTGCCAGTAGTTTCGGGGCTACCACCTCCTACGAGCAGTACTTC

J gene: TRBJ1-5
D gene: -
CDR3 length: 14
V gene: TRBV28
clone size: few
CDR3 protein: CASSWQMGNQPQHF
CDR3 DNA: TGTGCCAGCAGTTGGCAAATGGGCAATCAGCCCCAGCATTTT

J gene: TRBJ2-3
D gene: -
CDR3 length: 13
V gene: TRBV4-1
clone size: few
CDR3 protein: CASRSLDTDTQYF
CDR3 DNA: TGCGCCAGCAGGTCGTTGGACACAGATACGCAGTATTTT

J gene: TRBJ1-5
D gene: -
CDR3 length: 13
V gene: TRBV7-8
clone size: many
CDR3 protein: CASSLVGWQPQHF
CDR3 DNA: TGTGCCAGCAGCTTGGTAGGTTGGCAGCCCCAGCATTTT

J gene: TRBJ2-7
D gene: -
CDR3 length: 14
V gene: TRBV29-1
clone size: few
CDR3 protein: CSVLGASGSYEQYF
CDR3 DNA: TGCAGCGTTTTGGGGGCTAGCGGATCCTACGAGCAGTACTTC

J gene: TRBJ2-1
D gene: -
CDR3 length: 16
V gene: TRBV18
clone size: few
CDR3 protein: CASSPPLAESYNEQFF
CDR3 DNA: TGTGCCAGCTCACCACCCTTGGCGGAGTCCTACAATGAGCAGTTCTTC

J gene: TRBJ2-4
D gene: TRBD1
CDR3 length: 15
V gene: TRBV28
clone size: few
CDR3 protein: CASRLRQGAKSIQYF
CDR3 DNA: TGTGCCAGCAGGCTACGACAGGGGGCCAAAAGCATTCAGTACTTC

J gene: TRBJ2-5
D gene: TRBD2
CDR3 length: 17
V gene: TRBV4-3
clone size: few
CDR3 protein: CASSQDWAGELQETQYF
CDR3 DNA: TGCGCCAGCAGCCAAGATTGGGCGGGAGAGCTTCAAGAGACCCAGTACTTC

J gene: TRBJ2-7
D gene: -
CDR3 length: 12
V gene: TRBV19
clone size: many
CDR3 protein: CASRGITPEQYF
CDR3 DNA: TGTGCCAGTAGAGGGATTACACCCGAGCAGTACTTC

J gene: TRBJ2-7
D gene: TRBD2
CDR3 length: 13
V gene: TRBV5-5
clone size: -
CDR3 protein: CASSRVAGDGRYF
CDR3 DNA: TGTGCCAGCAGCCGGGTAGCGGGAGACGGGAGGTACTTC

J gene: TRBJ2-3
D gene: -
CDR3 length: 15
V gene: TRBV20-1
clone size: many
CDR3 protein: CSARGLGPRTDTQYF
CDR3 DNA: TGCAGTGCTAGAGGCCTCGGACCACGCACAGATACGCAGTATTTT

J gene: TRBJ2-1
D gene: -
CDR3 length: 16
V gene: TRBV7-2
clone size: many
CDR3 protein: CASSLMTVRPYNEQFF
CDR3 DNA: TGTGCCAGCAGCTTAATGACAGTGCGACCTTACAATGAGCAGTTCTTC

J gene: TRBJ1-1
D gene: -
CDR3 length: 15
V gene: TRBV9
clone size: many
CDR3 protein: CASSVGGGVNTEAFF
CDR3 DNA: TGTGCCAGCAGCGTAGGGGGGGGGGTGAACACTGAAGCTTTCTTT

J gene: TRBJ1-5
D gene: -
CDR3 length: 11
V gene: TRBV28
clone size: few
CDR3 protein: CASRDRLTQHF
CDR3 DNA: TGTGCCAGCAGAGACAGATTAACCCAGCATTTT

J gene: TRBJ2-2
D gene: -
CDR3 length: 15
V gene: TRBV28
clone size: many
CDR3 protein: CAPIRGSLDTGELFF
CDR3 DNA: TGTGCCCCGATCCGGGGTAGTCTTGACACCGGGGAGCTGTTTTTT